This passage covers 21 T cell receptor beta chains from one sample sequenced in a study of CD8+ T cells in alopecia areata. Sample treatment: oral pan-JAK inhibitor, 5-10 mg twice daily. RNA, once extracted, was reverse transcribed into cDNA for use as the sequencing template. Libraries were prepared by immunoSEQ multiplex PCR; TCRdb keeps only in-frame clonotypes and omits some of them. The table lists 150,000 to 200,000 clones, roughly 65% of them singletons. Sequenced here: CD4+ T cells sorted from blood, sampled at week 4, from a patient treated with tofacitinib. The receptors shown here come from a human donor with alopecia areata.

The chain is built from TRBV4-3 and TRBJ2-1; 7 nucleotides match TRBD2. This CDR3 has 16 amino acids. Germline V gene data show CDR1 as LGHNA and CDR2 as YSLEER. Trimming at V came to 3 bases and at J to 2 bases, leaving 7 bases not matched to a gene. The CDR3 here is CASSQQLAATYNEQFF. The CDR3 DNA follows: TGCGCCAGCAGCCAGCAGCTAGCGGCCACCTACAATGAGCAGTTCTTC.

This clone was seen a single time. Here the CDR3 reads CASSQELFSGANVLTF. Here the CDR3 DNA reads TGTGCCAGCAGCCAAGAGCTGTTCTCTGGGGCCAACGTCCTGACTTTC. The V call is TRBV14, the J call TRBJ2-6; D ambiguous. The germline CDR1 and CDR2 sequences are SGHDN and FVKESK. The CDR3 has 16 amino acids. Trimming cost V 0 bases and J 0 bases, with 6 bases left between them.

This rearrangement joins TRBV30 to TRBJ2-5; 10 bases line up with TRBD1. The CDR3 has 15 amino acids. V shed 3 bases and J 7 bases; nucleotides not matched to a gene: 11. Germline values: CDR1 GTSNPN, CDR2 SVGIG (reference sequence). As DNA, the CDR3 is TGTGCCTGGAGATTCCGGGACAGGGGTTCGGGGACCCAGTACTTC. Its protein product is CAWRFRDRGSGTQYF.

Only a few counts were recorded for this clone. This chain uses TRBV30 with TRBJ1-6; maybe TRBD1 (5 bases). The V end lost 2 bases, the J end lost 14 bases, and 13 bases lay between the germline ends. The CDR3 is 12 residues long. CDR1 is GTSNPN, CDR2 SVGIG, per germline (reference sequence). In nucleotides, the CDR3 is TGTGCCTGGAGTCCCCACACGACAGCCCTCCACTTT. It encodes CAWSPHTTALHF.

The chain joins TRBV9 to TRBJ2-7, with a possible D match to TRBD1 (5 bases). Trimming left V 0 bases short and J 2 bases short, with 9 bases between. The germline V gene encodes CDR1 SGDLS and CDR2 YYNGEE. This CDR3 has 14 residues. The DNA for the CDR3 is TGTGCCAGCAGCGTAGATAGGGGCCCCTACGAGCAGTACTTC. It codes for CASSVDRGPYEQYF.

This sequence joins TRBV5-6 and TRBJ1-2; D may be TRBD1 (5 bases). Germline assignment: CDR1 SGHDT and CDR2 YYEEEE. V lost 2 bases and J 6 bases, leaving 17 bases between the germline ends. CDR3 size: 15 residues. The CDR3 DNA reads as TGTGCCAGCAGCTTCTCCGGGACTCCTCTTAATGGCTACACCTTC. Amino acids: CASSFSGTPLNGYTF.

This clone was detected only a few times. A read error may account for a junction end that differs from germline. Distinct nucleotide sequences in the sample also encode this CDR3. The chain combines TRBV7-7 with TRBJ2-5; D unclear. The CDR3 runs to 13 residues. Per germline, CDR1 SSHAT and CDR2 FNYEAQ (reference sequence). CDR3 DNA: TGTGCTAGCAGCTTAGGGTACCAAGAGACCCAGTACTTC. It codes for CASSLGYQETQYF.

The rearrangement links TRBV30 to TRBJ1-2; D gene uncertain. The CDR3 is 14 amino acids. Germline V gives CDR1 GTSNPN, CDR2 SVGIG (reference sequence). Trimming removed 5 bases from V and 4 bases from J, with 17 bases in between. The CDR3 here is CAWAPPGLGYGYTF. The CDR3 coding sequence is TGTGCCTGGGCCCCGCCGGGCCTTGGCTATGGCTACACCTTC.

The table lists this clone with a few counts. The J gene is TRBJ2-5, the V gene TRBV5-4; weak D call: TRBD1 (6 bases). The CDR3 loop spans 12 amino acids. The V end was cut by 10 bases, the J end by 2 bases, with 12 bases between. CDR1 is SGHNT, CDR2 YYREEE, per germline (reference sequence). CDR3 in DNA: TGTGCCGTACAGGGATGGCAAGAGACCCAGTACTTC. It translates to CAVQGWQETQYF. Together with reference TRBV5-4 and TRBJ2-5, the CDR3 gives the full variable domain: ETGVTQSPTHLIKTRGQQVTLRCSSQSGHNTVSWYQQALGQGPQFIFQYYREEENGRGNFPPRFSGLQFPNYSSELNVNALELDDSALYLCAVQGWQETQYFGPGTRLLVL.

The V gene is TRBV29-1, the J gene TRBJ1-5, with D possibly matching TRBD1 (5 bases). Germline values: CDR1 SQVTM, CDR2 ANQGSEA. V lost 7 bases, J lost 4 bases, and 14 bases lay in between. CDR3 length: 13 residues. DNA of the CDR3: TGCAGCGCTGCAACTGGGGGGAATCAGCCCCAGCATTTT. This gives the protein CSAATGGNQPQHF.

There are a few counts of this clone. This sequence joins TRBV29-1 and TRBJ1-1, with D hard to call. CDR1 and CDR2 (germline): SQVTM, ANQGSEA. Trimming shortened V by 0 bases and J by 5 bases, and 10 bases separated the two germline ends. The length of the CDR3 is 13 residues. CDR3 protein: CSVEDYPGTEAFF. The CDR3 DNA follows: TGCAGCGTTGAAGATTATCCGGGGACTGAAGCTTTCTTT. Full variable domain (remainder filled in from reference TRBV29-1 and TRBJ1-1): SAVISQKPSRDICQRGTSLTIQCQVDSQVTMMFWYRQQPGQSLTLIATANQGSEATYESGFVIDKFPISRPNLTFSTLTVSNMSPEDSSIYLCSVEDYPGTEAFFGQGTRLTVV.

Sample share makes this clone medium-sized (0.01 to 0.1%). This rearrangement joins TRBV10-3 to TRBJ2-2; no reliable D call. Germline CDR1 reads ENHRY; CDR2 reads SYGVKD. The CDR3 is made up of 14 amino acids. V lost 2 bases and J lost 6, with 10 bases in between. CDR3 protein: CAISETPRAGELFF. CDR3 nucleotides: TGTGCCATCAGTGAGACCCCTCGGGCCGGGGAGCTGTTTTTT.

The chain uses TRBV30 and TRBJ1-5, with D hard to call. The CDR3 sequence is 12 residues long. Trimming cost V 1 base and J 3 bases, with 4 bases left between them. The germline gives CDR1 GTSNPN, CDR2 SVGIG (reference sequence). CDR3 in DNA: TGTGCCTGGAGTGGAACCAATCAGCCCCAGCATTTT. This sequence encodes CAWSGTNQPQHF. Filled out from reference TRBV30 and TRBJ1-5, the complete variable domain reads SQTIHQWPATLVQPVGSPLSLECTVEGTSNPNLYWYRQAAGRGLQLLFYSVGIGQISSEVPQNLSASRPQDRQFILSSKKLLLSDSGFYLCAWSGTNQPQHFGDGTRLSIL.

The chain is built from TRBV9 and TRBJ2-5; D remains ambiguous. Trimming cost V 0 bases and J 5 bases, with 11 bases left between them. The CDR3 totals 14 residues. CDR1 is SGDLS, CDR2 YYNGEE, per germline. The DNA of the CDR3 is TGTGCCAGCAGCGTAGCGTCCCTTGCGGAGACCCAGTACTTC. As protein: CASSVASLAETQYF. The variable domain in full, with the rest retrieved from reference TRBV9 and TRBJ2-5, is DSGVTQTPKHLITATGQRVTLRCSPRSGDLSVYWYQQSLDQGLQFLIQYYNGEERAKGNILERFSAQQFPDLHSELNLSSLELGDSALYFCASSVASLAETQYFGPGTRLLVL.

V is TRBV30 and J is TRBJ1-1; the D is unclear. Germline lookup yields CDR1 GTSNPN and CDR2 SVGIG (reference sequence). The CDR3 extends over 13 amino acids. V gave up 5 bases and J gave up 0 bases, with 10 bases separating them. The chain's CDR3 is CAWGRRVNTEAFF. CDR3 DNA sequence: TGTGCCTGGGGGAGACGGGTGAACACTGAAGCTTTCTTT.

DNA for the CDR3: TGTGCCAGCAGCGTACGGAGGGATGAGCAGTTCTTC. Residues: CASSVRRDEQFF. The V and J genes are TRBV9 and TRBJ2-1, with D possibly matching TRBD2 (6 bases). CDR1 is SGDLS, CDR2 YYNGEE, per germline. V was shortened by 1 base and J by 8 bases, with 7 bases between the two germline ends. This CDR3 has 12 residues.

This chain joins TRBV19 and TRBJ1-1, with D possibly TRBD1 on 5 matching bases. Trimming left V 3 bases short and J 1 base short, with 15 bases between. This CDR3 contains 16 residues. Looked up from germline, CDR1 is LNHDA and CDR2 is SQIVND (reference sequence). This CDR3 reads CASSMFTGHGNTEAFF. CDR3 nucleotides: TGTGCCAGTAGTATGTTTACGGGGCATGGGAACACTGAAGCTTTCTTT.

The sample holds one count of this clone. This chain uses TRBV25-1 with TRBJ2-5, with TRBD2 matching 10 bases. Trimming removed 2 bases from V and 2 bases from J; junction bases left unmatched: 2. The CDR3 length is 15 residues. The germline V gene encodes CDR1 MGHDK and CDR2 SYGVNS. For the CDR3, the DNA is TGTGCCAGCAGTGAACTAGCGGGGGTTCAAGAGACCCAGTACTTC. Residues: CASSELAGVQETQYF.

V and J are TRBV11-3 and TRBJ2-5, with D perhaps assigned TRBD1 or TRBD2 (5 bases each). V lost 5 bases to trimming and J lost 5 bases, with 18 bases between them. From germline, CDR1 is SGHNT and CDR2 YENEEA. This CDR3 is built from 15 residues. The CDR3 region is CASSTGPGPMETQYF. In DNA, the CDR3 is TGTGCCAGCAGCACGGGCCCGGGGCCCATGGAGACCCAGTACTTC.

The V gene is TRBV10-3, the J gene TRBJ2-5; D is possibly TRBD1 (5 bases). The CDR3 is 14 amino acids. The V gene lost 0 bases and the J gene lost 1 base, with 6 bases spanning the gap. CDR1 is ENHRY and CDR2 is SYGVKD in the germline V gene. Here the CDR3 DNA reads TGTGCCATCAGTGAGTCGGACATCCAAGAGACCCAGTACTTC. Encoded protein: CAISESDIQETQYF.

The V and J genes are TRBV27 and TRBJ1-1; TRBD1 matches at 11 bases. The CDR3 spans 16 residues. Germline V lookup: CDR1 MNHEY, CDR2 SMNVEV (reference sequence). The ends lost 6 bases at V and 7 bases at J; junction bases unmatched: 13. CDR3 sequence: CASSPLDRGRAREAFF. CDR3 bases: TGTGCCAGCAGCCCACTGGACAGGGGGCGCGCTCGTGAAGCTTTCTTT.